The 23 T cell receptor beta chains below all came from one sample that was sequenced in a study of shared clonotypes between healthy human individuals. Assay used: immunoSEQ multiplex PCR; TCRdb lists only in-frame clones, some missing. Of over 400,000 clones in the sample, 81% are singletons; the top ten hold roughly 13%. The sequenced material came from PBMCs. The receptors derive from a middle-aged woman in good health. Some clones in this sample may be carry-over from other donors' samples.

The chain has TRBV7-2 and TRBJ2-7; TRBD2 aligns across 7 bases. The CDR3 extends over 16 amino acids. V was clipped by 2 bases and J by 0 bases; unmatched bases: 7. Germline V gene data show CDR1 as SGHTA and CDR2 as FQGNSA. For the CDR3, the DNA is TGTGCCAGCAGCTTAACCCCCGGCGGGAGCTCCTACGAGCAGTACTTC. It specifies CASSLTPGGSSYEQYF. The variable domain in full, with the rest retrieved from reference TRBV7-2 and TRBJ2-7, is GAGVSQSPSNKVTEKGKDVELRCDPISGHTALYWYRQSLGQGLEFLIYFQGNSAPDKSGLPSDRFSAERTGGSVSTLTIQRTQQEDSAVYLCASSLTPGGSSYEQYFGPGTRLTVT.

The gene calls are TRBV7-2 and TRBJ2-1; the match to TRBD2 covers 10 bases. This CDR3 region has 16 residues. Germline CDR1 SGHTA, CDR2 FQGNSA. Trimming at V came to 5 bases and at J to 7 bases, leaving 11 bases not matched to a gene. CDR3 coding DNA: TGTGCCAGCAGCCCAGCAGTCCTAGCGGGAGCAAATGAGCAGTTCTTC. This gives the protein CASSPAVLAGANEQFF.

J is TRBJ2-5 and V is TRBV7-9; D ambiguous. V lost 2 bases to trimming and J lost 2 bases, with 6 bases between them. The CDR3 consists of 13 residues. Germline V gene data show CDR1 as SEHNR and CDR2 as FQNEAQ (reference sequence). In DNA, the CDR3 is TGTGCCAGCAGCTTAAGGGCACAAGAGACCCAGTACTTC. This encodes CASSLRAQETQYF.

The V call is TRBV30, the J call TRBJ1-1, with no clear D. The CDR3 has 12 amino acids. Germline CDR1 is GTSNPN and CDR2 is SVGIG (reference sequence). V gave up 4 bases and J gave up 1 base, with 7 bases separating them. CDR3 DNA sequence: TGTGCCTGGAAGCGAGAGAACACTGAAGCTTTCTTT. The encoded protein is CAWKRENTEAFF.

Remarks on this clone: One base away lies a much larger clone, so this may be a sequencing read error. Other DNA sequences in the sample encode the same CDR3. The rearrangement links TRBV28 to TRBJ1-5; D may be TRBD1 (5 bases). There are 14 residues in the CDR3. The ends were cut back, 5 bases at V and 7 bases at J, with 15 bases in the middle. Germline CDR1 is MDHEN and CDR2 is SYDVKM. DNA of the CDR3: TGTGCCAGCAGTGAGACGGGGGAGAGCCAGCCCCAGCATTTT. Protein: CASSETGESQPQHF. Filled out from reference TRBV28 and TRBJ1-5, the complete variable domain reads DVKVTQSSRYLVKRTGEKVFLECVQDMDHENMFWYRQDPGLGLRLIYFSYDVKMKEKGDIPEGYSVSREKKERFSLILESASTNQTSMYLCASSETGESQPQHFGDGTRLSIL.

This chain connects TRBV28 to TRBJ1-5, with TRBD1 as a possible D gene (6 bases). CDR1 is MDHEN, CDR2 SYDVKM, per germline. The CDR3 is 14 amino acids. V lost 5 bases to trimming and J lost 3 bases, with 11 bases between them. The CDR3 bases are TGTGCCAGCAGTCCTGGACAGTCCAATCAGCCCCAGCATTTT. Its protein product is CASSPGQSNQPQHF. Supplemented by reference TRBV28 and TRBJ1-5, the full variable domain reads DVKVTQSSRYLVKRTGEKVFLECVQDMDHENMFWYRQDPGLGLRLIYFSYDVKMKEKGDIPEGYSVSREKKERFSLILESASTNQTSMYLCASSPGQSNQPQHFGDGTRLSIL.

The rearrangement links TRBV5-1 to TRBJ1-1; D gene ambiguous. V was trimmed by 0 bases and J by 1 base, leaving 7 bases between them. Germline V gene sequence: CDR1 SGHRS, CDR2 YFSETQ. The CDR3 loop spans 14 amino acids. In DNA form, the CDR3 reads TGCGCCAGCAGCTTGGAACCGCAGAACACTGAAGCTTTCTTT. Amino acids: CASSLEPQNTEAFF.

The chain employs TRBV29-1 and TRBJ2-1; no clear D. CDR1 is SQVTM and CDR2 is ANQGSEA in the germline V gene. V lost 3 bases, J lost 4 bases, and 7 bases lay in between. The CDR3 is 12 residues long. In nucleotides, the CDR3 is TGCAGCGTTGACCCTGGATACAATGAGCAGTTCTTC. Translated, it gives CSVDPGYNEQFF.

The J gene is TRBJ1-1, the V gene TRBV2, with D maybe TRBD1 (6 bases). V lost 5 bases to trimming and J lost 4 bases, with 14 bases between them. Germline loops: CDR1 SNHLY, CDR2 FYNNEI. This CDR3 is built from 14 residues. The CDR3 here is CASSNRRGGTEAFF. In DNA form, the CDR3 reads TGTGCCAGCAGTAATCGCAGGGGAGGCACTGAAGCTTTCTTT.

The genes are TRBV2 and TRBJ2-7, with 7 bases identical to TRBD2. Germline V gene data show CDR1 as SNHLY and CDR2 as FYNNEI. The ends lost 8 bases at V and 4 bases at J; junction bases unmatched: 14. The CDR3 covers 15 residues. CDR3 residues: CASRELGRVLYEQYF. In DNA form, the CDR3 reads TGTGCCAGCCGCGAGCTAGGGAGGGTTCTTTACGAGCAGTACTTC.

This clone has only one observation. This chain links TRBV6-6 with TRBJ2-1, with D possibly TRBD2 on 7 matching bases. The V end was cut by 5 bases, the J end by 3 bases, with 14 bases between. The CDR3 has 15 residues. Germline values: CDR1 MNHNY, CDR2 SVGAGI (reference sequence). CDR3 coding DNA: TGTGCCAGCAGTACAAAGGGGGAGGGCTACAATGAGCAGTTCTTC. This sequence encodes CASSTKGEGYNEQFF.

The chain employs TRBV15 and TRBJ2-7; D not certain. In germline, CDR1 is LNHNV, CDR2 YYDKDF (reference sequence). CDR3 size: 12 residues. Trimming took off 0 bases at V and 4 bases at J, with 4 bases between the two ends. This chain's CDR3 is CATSRDSYEQYF. The CDR3, as DNA: TGTGCCACCAGCAGAGACTCGTACGAGCAGTACTTC.

The chain carries TRBV28 and TRBJ2-3; 16 nucleotides match TRBD2. J lost 0 bases, V lost 4 bases, and 7 bases had no gene match. Germline V lookup: CDR1 MDHEN, CDR2 SYDVKM. The CDR3 sequence is 19 residues long. CDR3 residues: CASSWRGTSGRASTDTQYF. In nucleotides, the CDR3 is TGTGCCAGCAGTTGGAGGGGGACTAGCGGGAGGGCTAGCACAGATACGCAGTATTTT.

Comment on this clone: A read error likely explains this, since a far larger clone differs by one base. V is TRBV28 and J is TRBJ1-1; TRBD1 might be the D (6 bases). This CDR3 has 13 residues. CDR1 is MDHEN and CDR2 is SYDVKM in the germline V gene. Trimming cost V 6 bases and J 12 bases, with 20 bases left between them. The CDR3: CASSPGQTRESFF. In nucleotides, the CDR3 is TGTGCCAGCAGCCCTGGACAGACCAGGGAATCTTTCTTT.

CDR3 loop: CASSPGQSTVYGYTF. The CDR3 nucleotides read TGTGCCAGCAGCCCGGGACAAAGCACGGTGTACGGCTACACCTTC. This rearrangement joins TRBV9 to TRBJ1-2; tentative D call: TRBD1 (6 bases). The V end was cut by 4 bases, the J end by 8 bases, with 21 bases between. Germline V gives CDR1 SGDLS, CDR2 YYNGEE. This CDR3 is 15 amino acids long.

J is TRBJ2-7 and V is TRBV5-1, with D possibly TRBD2 on 6 matching bases. This CDR3 has 14 residues. Trimming took 0 bases from V and 2 from J, leaving 9 bases between them. Germline V gene lookup returns CDR1 SGHRS and CDR2 YFSETQ. CDR3: CASSLGLDTYEQYF. The CDR3 region has the DNA TGCGCCAGCAGCTTGGGACTAGACACCTACGAGCAGTACTTC. The whole variable domain, remainder taken from reference TRBV5-1 and TRBJ2-7, is KAGVTQTPRYLIKTRGQQVTLSCSPISGHRSVSWYQQTPGQGLQFLFEYFSETQRNKGNFPGRFSGRQFSNSRSEMNVSTLELGDSALYLCASSLGLDTYEQYFGPGTRLTVT.

Many counts were recorded for this clone. The chain employs TRBV10-3 and TRBJ2-2, with TRBD2 identical over 16 bases. Germline V gives CDR1 ENHRY, CDR2 SYGVKD. The CDR3 totals 15 residues. After removal of 10 bases from V and 5 bases from J, the junction contained 4 bases not matched to a gene. The CDR3 loop reads CATGTSGRETGELFF. DNA for the CDR3: TGTGCCACGGGGACTAGCGGGAGGGAGACCGGGGAGCTGTTTTTT.

V usage is TRBV5-1 and J usage is TRBJ2-7; D is perhaps TRBD1 (6 bases). Per the germline V gene, CDR1 is SGHRS and CDR2 is YFSETQ. V dropped 4 bases and J dropped 7 bases, with 15 bases sitting between them. CDR3 length: 13 residues. The CDR3 sequence: CASSPNRVEEQYF. The CDR3 nucleotides read TGCGCCAGCAGCCCTAACAGGGTTGAAGAGCAGTACTTC.

The chain carries TRBV11-2 and TRBJ1-4; D perhaps matches TRBD1 (5 bases). The CDR3 covers 14 residues. The V gene's germline CDR1 is SGHAT and CDR2 FQNNGV. Trimming stripped 5 bases from V and 8 bases from J, with 15 bases between. The CDR3 DNA sequence: TGTGCCAGCAGCCTTGTCGGGGCGAACGAAAAACTGTTTTTT. Its protein is CASSLVGANEKLFF.

The V and J genes are TRBV7-9 and TRBJ2-1; 9 bases are a match to TRBD1. The CDR3 is 14 amino acids. CDR1 is SEHNR, CDR2 FQNEAQ, per germline (reference sequence). The trim removed 1 base at V and 8 bases at J, leaving 3 bases unmatched. CDR3 nucleotides: TGTGCCAGCAGCTTAGGACAGGGGGTGGATGAGCAGTTCTTC. Translated, it gives CASSLGQGVDEQFF.

V and J are TRBV5-4 and TRBJ1-2; D is possibly TRBD1 (5 bases). Deletions cut 0 bases from V and 14 bases from J, with 14 bases between. Germline assignment: CDR1 SGHNT and CDR2 YYREEE (reference sequence). This CDR3 spans 12 amino acids. The CDR3 sequence: CASSLARGDQTF. In DNA form, the CDR3 reads TGTGCCAGCAGCTTGGCCAGAGGGGATCAAACCTTC. Supplemented by reference TRBV5-4 and TRBJ1-2, the full variable domain reads ETGVTQSPTHLIKTRGQQVTLRCSSQSGHNTVSWYQQALGQGPQFIFQYYREEENGRGNFPPRFSGLQFPNYSSELNVNALELDDSALYLCASSLARGDQTFGSGTRLTVV.

This clone was observed once. The V gene is TRBV5-1, the J gene TRBJ2-1; 9 bases match TRBD2. With 3 bases clipped from V and 10 bases from J, the junction kept 14 bases outside the gene matches. The CDR3 is 16 amino acids. Germline V gene data show CDR1 as SGHRS and CDR2 as YFSETQ. This chain's CDR3 is CASSSGAAGGPREQFF. The CDR3 DNA reads as TGCGCCAGCAGCTCGGGGGCCGCGGGAGGGCCACGGGAGCAGTTCTTC. Looking up the rest from reference TRBV5-1 and TRBJ2-1 gives the full variable domain: KAGVTQTPRYLIKTRGQQVTLSCSPISGHRSVSWYQQTPGQGLQFLFEYFSETQRNKGNFPGRFSGRQFSNSRSEMNVSTLELGDSALYLCASSSGAAGGPREQFFGPGTRLTVL.

Worth noting for this clone: A much bigger clone sits one base away, suggesting this may be a read error. Distinct nucleotide sequences in the sample also encode this CDR3. The chain joins TRBV5-6 to TRBJ2-1; TRBD2 aligns across 8 bases. Germline-derived CDR1 and CDR2 are SGHDT and YYEEEE. This CDR3 has 16 residues. The junction had 9 bases not matched to a gene; V was cut back by 0 bases and J by 7 bases. CDR3 loop: CASSLVVAGIENEQFF. CDR3 nucleotides: TGTGCCAGCAGCTTGGTGGTAGCGGGGATTGAAAATGAGCAGTTCTTC.